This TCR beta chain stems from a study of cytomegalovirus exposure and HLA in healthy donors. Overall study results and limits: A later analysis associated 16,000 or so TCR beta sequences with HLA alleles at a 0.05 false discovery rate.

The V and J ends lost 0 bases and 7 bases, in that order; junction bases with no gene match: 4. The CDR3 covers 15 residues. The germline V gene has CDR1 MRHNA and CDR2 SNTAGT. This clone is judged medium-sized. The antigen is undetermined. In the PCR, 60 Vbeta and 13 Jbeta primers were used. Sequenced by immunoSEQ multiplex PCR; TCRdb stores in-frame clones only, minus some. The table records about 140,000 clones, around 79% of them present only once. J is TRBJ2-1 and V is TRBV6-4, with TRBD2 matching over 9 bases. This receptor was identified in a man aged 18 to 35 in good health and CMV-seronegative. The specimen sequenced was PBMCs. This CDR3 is CASSDSSGGLNEQFF. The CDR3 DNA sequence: TGTGCCAGCAGTGACTCCAGCGGGGGGCTGAATGAGCAGTTCTTC.